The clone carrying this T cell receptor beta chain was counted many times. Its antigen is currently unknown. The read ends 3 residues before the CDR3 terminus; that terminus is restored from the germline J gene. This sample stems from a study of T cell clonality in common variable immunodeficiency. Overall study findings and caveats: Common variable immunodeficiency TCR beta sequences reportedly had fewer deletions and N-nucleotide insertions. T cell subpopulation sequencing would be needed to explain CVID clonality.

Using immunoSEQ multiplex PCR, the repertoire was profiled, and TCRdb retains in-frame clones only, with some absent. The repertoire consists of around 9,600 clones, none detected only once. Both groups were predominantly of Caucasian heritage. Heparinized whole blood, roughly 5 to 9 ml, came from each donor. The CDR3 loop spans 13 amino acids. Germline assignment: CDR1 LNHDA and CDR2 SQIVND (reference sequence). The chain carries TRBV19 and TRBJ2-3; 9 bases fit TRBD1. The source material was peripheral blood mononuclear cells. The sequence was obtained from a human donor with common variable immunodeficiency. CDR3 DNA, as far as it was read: TGTGCCAGTAGTACCTTAGGACAGGGGCCG. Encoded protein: CASSTLGQGP. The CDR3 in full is CASSTLGQGPQYF.